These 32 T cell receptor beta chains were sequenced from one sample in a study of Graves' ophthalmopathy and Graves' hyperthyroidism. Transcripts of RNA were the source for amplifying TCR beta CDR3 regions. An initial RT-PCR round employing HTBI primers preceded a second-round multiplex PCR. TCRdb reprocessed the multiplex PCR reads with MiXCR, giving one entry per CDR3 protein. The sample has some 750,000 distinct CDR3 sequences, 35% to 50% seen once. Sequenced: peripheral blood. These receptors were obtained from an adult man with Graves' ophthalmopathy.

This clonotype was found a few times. This CDR3 reads CSARDGEVGQPQHF. Here the CDR3 DNA reads TGCAGTGCTAGAGATGGGGAGGTTGGTCAGCCCCAGCATTTT. The chain joins TRBV20-1 to TRBJ1-5; D is unresolved. Trimming took off 0 bases at V and 6 bases at J, with 12 bases between the two ends. The CDR3 runs to 14 residues. CDR1 and CDR2 from the germline V gene are DFQATT and SNEGSKA (reference sequence).

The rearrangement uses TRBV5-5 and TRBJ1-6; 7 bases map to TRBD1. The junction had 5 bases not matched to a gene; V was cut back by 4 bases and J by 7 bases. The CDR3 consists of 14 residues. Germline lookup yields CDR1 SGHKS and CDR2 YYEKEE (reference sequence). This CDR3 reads CASSDPGQNSPLHF. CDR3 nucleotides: TGTGCCAGCAGCGACCCGGGACAGAATTCACCCCTCCACTTT.

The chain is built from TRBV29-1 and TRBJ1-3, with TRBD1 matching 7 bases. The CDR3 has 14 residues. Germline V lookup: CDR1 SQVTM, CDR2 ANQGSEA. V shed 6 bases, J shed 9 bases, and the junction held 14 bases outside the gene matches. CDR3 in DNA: TGCAGCGTCGAACGGGACAGCGTGTCTAGCACCATATATTTT. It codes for CSVERDSVSSTIYF.

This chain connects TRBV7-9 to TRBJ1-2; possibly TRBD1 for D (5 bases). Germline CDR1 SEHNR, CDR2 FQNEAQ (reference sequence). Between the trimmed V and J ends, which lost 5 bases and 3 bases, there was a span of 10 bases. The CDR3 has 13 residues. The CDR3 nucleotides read TGTGCCAGCAGCCCGGGGGTGGACTATGGCTACACCTTC. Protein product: CASSPGVDYGYTF.

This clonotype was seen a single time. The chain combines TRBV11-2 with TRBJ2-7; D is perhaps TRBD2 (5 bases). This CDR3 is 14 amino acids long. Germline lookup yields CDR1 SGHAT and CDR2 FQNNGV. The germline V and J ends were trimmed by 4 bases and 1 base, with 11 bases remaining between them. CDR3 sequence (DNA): TGTGCCAGCAGCTCGGGGTTCTTTTCCTACGAGCAGTACTTC. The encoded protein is CASSSGFFSYEQYF.

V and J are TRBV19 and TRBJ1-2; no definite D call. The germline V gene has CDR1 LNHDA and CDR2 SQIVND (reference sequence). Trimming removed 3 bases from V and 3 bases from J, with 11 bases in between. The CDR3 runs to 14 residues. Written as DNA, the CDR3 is TGTGCCAGTAGTATCGTGGCAGTTGACTATGGCTACACCTTC. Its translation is CASSIVAVDYGYTF.

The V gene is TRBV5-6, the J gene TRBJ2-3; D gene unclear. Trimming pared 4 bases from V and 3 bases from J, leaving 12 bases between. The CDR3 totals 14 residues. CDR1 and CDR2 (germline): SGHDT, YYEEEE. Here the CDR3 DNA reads TGTGCCAGCAGCCCCCGCTCCGGGACAGATACGCAGTATTTT. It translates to CASSPRSGTDTQYF.

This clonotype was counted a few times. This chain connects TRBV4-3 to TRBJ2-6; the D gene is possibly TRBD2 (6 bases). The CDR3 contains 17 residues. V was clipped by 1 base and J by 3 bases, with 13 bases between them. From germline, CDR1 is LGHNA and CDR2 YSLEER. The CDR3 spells CASSQVEGIGGANVLTF. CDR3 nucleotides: TGCGCCAGCAGCCAAGTGGAGGGTATCGGTGGGGCCAACGTCCTGACTTTC.

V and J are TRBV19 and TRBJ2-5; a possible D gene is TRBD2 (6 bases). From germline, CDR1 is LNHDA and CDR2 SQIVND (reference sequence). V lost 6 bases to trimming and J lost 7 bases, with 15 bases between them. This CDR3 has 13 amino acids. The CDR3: CASSTTGRGTQYF. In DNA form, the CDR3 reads TGTGCCAGTAGCACCACCGGGCGGGGGACCCAGTACTTC.

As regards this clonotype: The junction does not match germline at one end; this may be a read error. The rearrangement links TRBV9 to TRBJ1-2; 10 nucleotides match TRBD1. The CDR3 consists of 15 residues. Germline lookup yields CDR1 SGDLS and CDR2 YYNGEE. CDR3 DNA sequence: TGCGCCAGCAGCCGAGTTAGGACAGGGGGATTGGGCTACACCTTC. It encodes CASSRVRTGGLGYTF.

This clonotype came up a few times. The CDR3 loop reads CASSVGDRADEQYF. The CDR3 DNA reads as TGTGCCAGCAGCGTAGGGGACAGGGCCGACGAGCAGTACTTC. The chain carries TRBV9 and TRBJ2-7; 9 bases are a match to TRBD1. The CDR3 is 14 amino acids. The V gene end was trimmed by 0 bases and the J gene end by 5 bases; junction bases not matched to a gene: 3. Germline-derived CDR1 and CDR2 are SGDLS and YYNGEE.

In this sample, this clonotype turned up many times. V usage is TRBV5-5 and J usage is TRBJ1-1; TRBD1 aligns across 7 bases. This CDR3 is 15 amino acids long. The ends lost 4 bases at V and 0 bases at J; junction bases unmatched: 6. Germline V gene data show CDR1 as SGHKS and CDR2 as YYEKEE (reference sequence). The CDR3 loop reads CASSLSGGMNTEAFF. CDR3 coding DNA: TGTGCCAGCAGCCTATCAGGGGGAATGAACACTGAAGCTTTCTTT.

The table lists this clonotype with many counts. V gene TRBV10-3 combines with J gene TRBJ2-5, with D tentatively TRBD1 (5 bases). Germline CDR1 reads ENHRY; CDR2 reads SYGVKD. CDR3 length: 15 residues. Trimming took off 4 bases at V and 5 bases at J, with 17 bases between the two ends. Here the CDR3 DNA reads TGTGCCATCAGTGGTGGGCAGGACAACGCGGAGACCCAGTACTTC. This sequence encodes CAISGGQDNAETQYF.

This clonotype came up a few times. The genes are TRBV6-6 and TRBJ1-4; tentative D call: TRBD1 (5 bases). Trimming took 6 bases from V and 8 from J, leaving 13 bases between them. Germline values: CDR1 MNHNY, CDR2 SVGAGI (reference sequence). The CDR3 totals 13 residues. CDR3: CASSQMGREKLFF. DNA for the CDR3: TGTGCCAGCAGCCAAATGGGACGGGAAAAACTGTTTTTT.

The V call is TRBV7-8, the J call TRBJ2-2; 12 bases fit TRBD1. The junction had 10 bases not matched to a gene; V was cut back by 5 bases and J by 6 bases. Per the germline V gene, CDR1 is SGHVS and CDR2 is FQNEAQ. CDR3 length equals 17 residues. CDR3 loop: CASSPGGGQGAPGELFF. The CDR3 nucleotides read TGTGCCAGCAGCCCAGGGGGGGGACAGGGGGCTCCCGGGGAGCTGTTTTTT.

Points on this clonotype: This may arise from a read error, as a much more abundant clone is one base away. CDR3 region: CAISYKGARPLHF. CDR3 DNA: TGTGCCATCAGTTACAAAGGGGCTCGACCCCTCCACTTT. V is TRBV10-3 and J is TRBJ1-6; D possibly corresponds to TRBD1 (5 bases). Per germline, CDR1 ENHRY and CDR2 SYGVKD. With 5 bases removed from V and 12 bases from J, the gap between germline ends came to 14 bases. The CDR3 has 13 residues.

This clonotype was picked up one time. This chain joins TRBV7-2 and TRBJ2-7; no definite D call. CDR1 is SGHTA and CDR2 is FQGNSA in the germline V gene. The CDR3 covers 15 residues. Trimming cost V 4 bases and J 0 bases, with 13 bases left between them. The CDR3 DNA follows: TGTGCCAGCAGCTATAGAGAAGGGCTCTCCTACGAGCAGTACTTC. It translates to CASSYREGLSYEQYF.

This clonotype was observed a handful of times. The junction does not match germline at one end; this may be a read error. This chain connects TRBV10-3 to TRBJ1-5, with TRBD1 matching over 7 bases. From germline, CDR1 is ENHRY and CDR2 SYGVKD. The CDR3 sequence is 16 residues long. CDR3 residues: CASSDRVWGLSQPQHF. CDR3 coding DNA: TGTGCCAGCAGTGACAGGGTCTGGGGTTTGAGTCAGCCCCAGCATTTT.

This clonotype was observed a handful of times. CDR3 nucleotide sequence: TGTGCCAGCAGCCGGTCGGGACAGCAATATCAGCCCCAGCATTTT. Its translation: CASSRSGQQYQPQHF. The J gene is TRBJ1-5, the V gene TRBV28; 7 bases are shared with TRBD1. V lost 6 bases, J lost 5 bases, and 10 bases stayed unmatched. The CDR3 runs to 15 residues. Germline V lookup: CDR1 MDHEN, CDR2 SYDVKM.

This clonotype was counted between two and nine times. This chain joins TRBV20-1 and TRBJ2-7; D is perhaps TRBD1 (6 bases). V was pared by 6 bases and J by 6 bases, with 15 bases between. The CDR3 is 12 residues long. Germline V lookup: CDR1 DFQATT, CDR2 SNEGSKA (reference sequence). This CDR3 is CSAGGRASEQYF. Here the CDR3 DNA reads TGCAGTGCAGGGGGTCGGGCCTCCGAGCAGTACTTC.

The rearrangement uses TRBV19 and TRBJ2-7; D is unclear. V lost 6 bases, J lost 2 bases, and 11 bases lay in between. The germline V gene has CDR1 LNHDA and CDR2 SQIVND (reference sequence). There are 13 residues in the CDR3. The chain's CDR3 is CASSKVPPYEQYF. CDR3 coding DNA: TGTGCCAGTAGCAAGGTCCCCCCCTACGAGCAGTACTTC. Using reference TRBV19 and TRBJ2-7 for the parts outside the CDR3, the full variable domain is DGGITQSPKYLFRKEGQNVTLSCEQNLNHDAMYWYRQDPGQGLRLIYYSQIVNDFQKGDIAEGYSVSREKKESFPLTVTSAQKNPTAFYLCASSKVPPYEQYFGPGTRLTVT.

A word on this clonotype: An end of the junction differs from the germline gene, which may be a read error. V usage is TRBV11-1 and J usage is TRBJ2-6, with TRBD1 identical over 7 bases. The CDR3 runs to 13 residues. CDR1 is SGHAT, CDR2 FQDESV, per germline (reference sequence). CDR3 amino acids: CASSRGQANTEAF. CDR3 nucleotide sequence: TGTGCCAGCAGCCGAGGACAGGCAAACACTGAAGCTTTC. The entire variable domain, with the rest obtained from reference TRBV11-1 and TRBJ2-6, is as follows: EAEVAQSPRYKITEKSQAVAFWCDPISGHATLYWYRQILGQGPELLVQFQDESVVDDSQLPKDRFSAERLKGVDSTLKIQPAELGDSAMYLCASSRGQANTEAFGAGSRLTVL.

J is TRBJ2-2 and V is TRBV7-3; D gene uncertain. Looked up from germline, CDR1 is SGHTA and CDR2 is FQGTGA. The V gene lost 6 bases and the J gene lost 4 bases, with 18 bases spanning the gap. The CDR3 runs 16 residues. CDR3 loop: CASSLFAGAGTGELFF. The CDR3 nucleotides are TGTGCCAGCAGTCTCTTTGCAGGAGCAGGCACCGGGGAGCTGTTTTTT.

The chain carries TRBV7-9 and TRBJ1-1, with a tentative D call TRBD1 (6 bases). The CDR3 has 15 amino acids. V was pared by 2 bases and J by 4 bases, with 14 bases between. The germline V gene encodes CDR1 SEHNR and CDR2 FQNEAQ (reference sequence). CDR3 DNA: TGTGCCAGCAGCTTAAACAGGGTAGGGGTCACTGAAGCTTTCTTT. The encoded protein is CASSLNRVGVTEAFF.

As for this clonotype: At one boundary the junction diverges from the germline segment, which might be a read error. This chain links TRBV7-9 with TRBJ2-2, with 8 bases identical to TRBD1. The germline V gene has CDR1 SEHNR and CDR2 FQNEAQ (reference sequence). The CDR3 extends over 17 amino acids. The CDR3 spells CASSQHRTGSNTVELFF. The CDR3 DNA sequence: TGTGCCAGCAGCCAACATAGGACAGGGTCGAACACCGTGGAGCTGTTTTTT.

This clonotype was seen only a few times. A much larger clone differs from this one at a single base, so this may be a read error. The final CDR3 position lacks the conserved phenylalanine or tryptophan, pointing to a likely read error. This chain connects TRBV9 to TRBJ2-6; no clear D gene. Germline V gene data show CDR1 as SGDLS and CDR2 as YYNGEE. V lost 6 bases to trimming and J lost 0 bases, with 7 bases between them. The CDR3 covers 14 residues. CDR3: CASTKTSGANVLTL. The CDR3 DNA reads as TGTGCCAGCACCAAAACCTCTGGGGCCAACGTCCTGACTCTC.

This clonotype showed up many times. The CDR3 region has the DNA TGTGCCATCAGTGAGTCGAATGCGAACAAAAAACTGTTTTTT. Protein sequence: CAISESNANKKLFF. V and J are TRBV10-3 and TRBJ1-4; no firm D call. Per the germline V gene, CDR1 is ENHRY and CDR2 is SYGVKD. V was cut by 0 bases and J by 9 bases, with 11 bases left in between. The CDR3 contains 14 residues.

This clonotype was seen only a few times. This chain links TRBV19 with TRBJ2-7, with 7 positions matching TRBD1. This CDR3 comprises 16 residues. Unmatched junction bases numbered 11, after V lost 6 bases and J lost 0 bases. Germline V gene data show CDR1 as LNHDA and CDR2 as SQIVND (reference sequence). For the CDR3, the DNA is TGTGCCAGTAGCACACGGGACAGTAAATCCTCCTACGAGCAGTACTTC. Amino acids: CASSTRDSKSSYEQYF. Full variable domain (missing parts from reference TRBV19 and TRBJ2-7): DGGITQSPKYLFRKEGQNVTLSCEQNLNHDAMYWYRQDPGQGLRLIYYSQIVNDFQKGDIAEGYSVSREKKESFPLTVTSAQKNPTAFYLCASSTRDSKSSYEQYFGPGTRLTVT.

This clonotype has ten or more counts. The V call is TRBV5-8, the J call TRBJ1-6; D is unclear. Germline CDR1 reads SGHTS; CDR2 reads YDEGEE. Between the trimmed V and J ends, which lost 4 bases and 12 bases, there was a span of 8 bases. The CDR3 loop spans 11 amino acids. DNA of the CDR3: TGTGCCAGCAGCGGGCGGGGACCCCTCCACTTT. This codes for CASSGRGPLHF.

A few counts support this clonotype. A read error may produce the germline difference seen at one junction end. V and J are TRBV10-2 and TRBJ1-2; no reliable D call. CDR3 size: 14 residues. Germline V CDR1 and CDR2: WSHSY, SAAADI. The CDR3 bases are TGTGCCAGCACCCGCAGAGGGCGCGACTATGGCTACACCTTC. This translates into CASTRRGRDYGYTF.

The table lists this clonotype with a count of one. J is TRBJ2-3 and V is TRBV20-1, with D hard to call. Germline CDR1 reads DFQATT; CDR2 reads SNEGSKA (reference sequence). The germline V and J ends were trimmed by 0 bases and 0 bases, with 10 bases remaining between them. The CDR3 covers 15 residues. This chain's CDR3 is CSARDFAESTDTQYF. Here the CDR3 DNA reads TGCAGTGCTAGAGATTTTGCCGAAAGCACAGATACGCAGTATTTT.

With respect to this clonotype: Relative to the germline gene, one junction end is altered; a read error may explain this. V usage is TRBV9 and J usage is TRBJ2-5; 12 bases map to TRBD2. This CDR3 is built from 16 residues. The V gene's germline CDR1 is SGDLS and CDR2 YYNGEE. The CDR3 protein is CASSVSSGRAGETQDF. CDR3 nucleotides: TGTGCCAGCAGCGTATCTAGCGGGAGGGCCGGGGAGACCCAGGACTTC.